Here is one T cell receptor (beta chain) with its context. This entry is derived from a study of PD-L1 blockade in urothelial cancer. Looking at the study overall: Patients, treated from 2014 onward, received atezolizumab 1,200 mg intravenously every 3 weeks. Prior chemotherapy regimens per patient numbered 0 to 3.

Assay used: immunoSEQ multiplex PCR; TCRdb lists only in-frame clones, some missing. This sample has about 84,000 clones, with 82% found just once. The CDR3 is 15 residues long. The germline gives CDR1 SNHLY, CDR2 FYNNEI. The V and J ends lost 2 bases and 8 bases respectively, with 18 bases between them. The specimen was PBMCs, collected around atezolizumab (anti-PD-L1) treatment. The V call is TRBV2, the J call TRBJ1-2, with D possibly matching TRBD1 (5 bases). The clonotype originates from a man between 65 and 85 years old with urothelial cancer. CDR3 bases: TGTGCCAGCAGTGAATTCAGGGAAACCCTATCGGGCTACACCTTC. Translation: CASSEFRETLSGYTF.